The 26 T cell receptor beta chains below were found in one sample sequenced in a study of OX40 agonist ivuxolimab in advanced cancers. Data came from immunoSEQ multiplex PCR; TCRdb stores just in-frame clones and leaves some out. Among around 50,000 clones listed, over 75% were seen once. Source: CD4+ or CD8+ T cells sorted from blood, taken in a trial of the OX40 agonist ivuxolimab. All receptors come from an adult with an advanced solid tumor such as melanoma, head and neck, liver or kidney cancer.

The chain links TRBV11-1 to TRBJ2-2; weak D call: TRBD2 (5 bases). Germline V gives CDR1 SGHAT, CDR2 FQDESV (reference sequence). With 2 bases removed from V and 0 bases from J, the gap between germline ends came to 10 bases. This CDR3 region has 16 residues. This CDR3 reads CASSLRRTANTGELFF. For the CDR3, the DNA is TGTGCCAGCAGCTTAAGGAGGACCGCGAACACCGGGGAGCTGTTTTTT.

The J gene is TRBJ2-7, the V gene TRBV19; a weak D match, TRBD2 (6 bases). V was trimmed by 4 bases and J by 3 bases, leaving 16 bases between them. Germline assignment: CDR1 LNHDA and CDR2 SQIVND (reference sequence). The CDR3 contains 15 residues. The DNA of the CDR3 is TGTGCCAGTAGTACCTCAGGAGGGTATCTCTACGAGCAGTACTTC. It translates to CASSTSGGYLYEQYF.

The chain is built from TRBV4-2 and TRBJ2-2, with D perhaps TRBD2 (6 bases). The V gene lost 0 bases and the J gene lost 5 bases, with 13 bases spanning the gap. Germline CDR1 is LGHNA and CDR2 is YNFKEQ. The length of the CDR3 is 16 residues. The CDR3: CASSQDVGGETGELFF. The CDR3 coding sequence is TGTGCCAGCAGCCAAGATGTGGGGGGAGAGACCGGGGAGCTGTTTTTT.

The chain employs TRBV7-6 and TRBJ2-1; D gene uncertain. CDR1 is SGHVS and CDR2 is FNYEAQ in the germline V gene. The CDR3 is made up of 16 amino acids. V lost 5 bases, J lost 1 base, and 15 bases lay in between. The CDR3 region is CASSEYGPGSYNEQFF. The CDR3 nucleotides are TGTGCCAGCAGCGAGTATGGGCCAGGTTCCTACAATGAGCAGTTCTTC.

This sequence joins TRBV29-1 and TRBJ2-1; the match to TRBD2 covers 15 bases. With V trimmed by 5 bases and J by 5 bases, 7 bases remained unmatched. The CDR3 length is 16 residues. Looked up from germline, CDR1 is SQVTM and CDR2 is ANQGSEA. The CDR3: CSVPGLAGGPNNEQFF. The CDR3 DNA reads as TGCAGCGTTCCGGGACTAGCGGGAGGCCCCAACAATGAGCAGTTCTTC.

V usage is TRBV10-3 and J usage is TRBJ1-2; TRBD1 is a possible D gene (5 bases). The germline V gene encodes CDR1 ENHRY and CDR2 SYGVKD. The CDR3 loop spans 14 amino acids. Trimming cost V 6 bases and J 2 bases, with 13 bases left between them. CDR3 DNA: TGTGCCATCAGGCCCGCAGGGCCCAACTATGGCTACACCTTC. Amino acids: CAIRPAGPNYGYTF.

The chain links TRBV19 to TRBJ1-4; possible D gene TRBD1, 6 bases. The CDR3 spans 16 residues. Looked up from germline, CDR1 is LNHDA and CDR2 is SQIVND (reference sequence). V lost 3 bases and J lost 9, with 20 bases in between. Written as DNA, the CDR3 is TGTGCCAGTAGTATGGCCAGGGGAGAGGGGGAGAAAAAACTGTTTTTT. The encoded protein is CASSMARGEGEKKLFF.

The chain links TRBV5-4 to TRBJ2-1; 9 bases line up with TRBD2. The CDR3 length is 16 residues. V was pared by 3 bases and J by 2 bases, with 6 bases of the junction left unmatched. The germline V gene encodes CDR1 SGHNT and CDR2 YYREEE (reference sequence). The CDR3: CASSSNSGRAYNEQFF. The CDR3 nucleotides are TGTGCCAGCAGCTCGAATAGCGGGAGAGCCTACAATGAGCAGTTCTTC.

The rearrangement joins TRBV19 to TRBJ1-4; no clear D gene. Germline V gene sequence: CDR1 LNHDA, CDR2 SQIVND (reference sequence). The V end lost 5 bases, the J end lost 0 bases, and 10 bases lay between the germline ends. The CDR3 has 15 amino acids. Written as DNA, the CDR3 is TGTGCCAGTAGTCCTACCGGTGCAACTAATGAAAAACTGTTTTTT. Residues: CASSPTGATNEKLFF.

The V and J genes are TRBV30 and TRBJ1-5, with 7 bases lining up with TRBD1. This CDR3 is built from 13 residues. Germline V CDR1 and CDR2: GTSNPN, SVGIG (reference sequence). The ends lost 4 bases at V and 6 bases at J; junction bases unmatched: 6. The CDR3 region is CAWNRGKGQPQHF. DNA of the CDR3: TGTGCCTGGAACAGGGGAAAAGGTCAGCCCCAGCATTTT.

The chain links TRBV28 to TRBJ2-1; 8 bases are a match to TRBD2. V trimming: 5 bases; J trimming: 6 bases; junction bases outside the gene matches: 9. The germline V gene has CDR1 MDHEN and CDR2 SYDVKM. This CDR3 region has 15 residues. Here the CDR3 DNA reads TGTGCCAGCAGTCACCTCAGTGGGACTAGCAATGAGCAGTTCTTC. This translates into CASSHLSGTSNEQFF.

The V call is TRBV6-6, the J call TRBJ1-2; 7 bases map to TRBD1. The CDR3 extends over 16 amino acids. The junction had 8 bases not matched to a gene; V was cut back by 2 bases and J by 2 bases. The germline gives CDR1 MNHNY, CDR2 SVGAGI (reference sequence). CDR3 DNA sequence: TGTGCCAGCAGTTACCAGGGGACAGATAAAAACTATGGCTACACCTTC. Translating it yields CASSYQGTDKNYGYTF.

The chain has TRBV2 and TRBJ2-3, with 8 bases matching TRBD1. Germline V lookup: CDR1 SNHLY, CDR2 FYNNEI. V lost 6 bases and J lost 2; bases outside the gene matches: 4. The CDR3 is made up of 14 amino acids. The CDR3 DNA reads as TGTGCCAGCAGGATGGGACAGGTCACAGATACGCAGTATTTT. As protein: CASRMGQVTDTQYF.

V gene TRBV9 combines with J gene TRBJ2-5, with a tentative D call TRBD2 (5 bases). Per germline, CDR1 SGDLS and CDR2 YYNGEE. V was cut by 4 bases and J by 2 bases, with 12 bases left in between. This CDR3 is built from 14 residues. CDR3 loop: CASSIGLKQETQYF. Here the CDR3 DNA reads TGTGCCAGCAGCATCGGACTCAAACAAGAGACCCAGTACTTC.

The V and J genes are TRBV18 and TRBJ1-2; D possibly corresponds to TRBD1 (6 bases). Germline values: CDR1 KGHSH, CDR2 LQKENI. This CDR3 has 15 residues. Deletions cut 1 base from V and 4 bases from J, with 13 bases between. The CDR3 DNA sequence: TGTGCCAGCTCACCACAGGGCAGGGGAGGCTATGGCTACACCTTC. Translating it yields CASSPQGRGGYGYTF.

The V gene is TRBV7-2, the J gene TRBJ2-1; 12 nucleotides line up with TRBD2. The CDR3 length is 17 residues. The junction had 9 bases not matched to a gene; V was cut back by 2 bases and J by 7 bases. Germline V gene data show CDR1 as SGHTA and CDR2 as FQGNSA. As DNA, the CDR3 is TGTGCCAGCAGCTTATTCAGCCCCCTAGCGGGAGGGAATGAGCAGTTCTTC. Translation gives CASSLFSPLAGGNEQFF.

Here the CDR3 reads CAIKRDLNTEAFF. DNA for the CDR3: TGTGCCATCAAGCGGGACCTGAACACTGAAGCTTTCTTT. The rearrangement joins TRBV10-3 to TRBJ1-1; D possibly corresponds to TRBD1 (5 bases). Looked up from germline, CDR1 is ENHRY and CDR2 is SYGVKD. The CDR3 loop spans 13 amino acids. The V end lost 7 bases, the J end lost 0 bases, and 9 bases lay between the germline ends.

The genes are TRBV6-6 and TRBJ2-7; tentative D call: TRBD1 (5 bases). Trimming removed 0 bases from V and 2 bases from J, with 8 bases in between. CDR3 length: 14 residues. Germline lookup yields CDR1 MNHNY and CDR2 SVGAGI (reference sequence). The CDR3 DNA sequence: TGTGCCAGCAGTTACTCGCAGGGCCCCTACGAGCAGTACTTC. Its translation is CASSYSQGPYEQYF.

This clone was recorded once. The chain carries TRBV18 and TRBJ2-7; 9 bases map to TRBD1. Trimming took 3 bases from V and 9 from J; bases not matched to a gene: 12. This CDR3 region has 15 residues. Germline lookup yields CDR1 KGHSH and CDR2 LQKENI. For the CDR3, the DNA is TGTGCCAGCTCACCCCTCCCGGACAGGGGAATCGGGCAGTACTTC. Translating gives CASSPLPDRGIGQYF.

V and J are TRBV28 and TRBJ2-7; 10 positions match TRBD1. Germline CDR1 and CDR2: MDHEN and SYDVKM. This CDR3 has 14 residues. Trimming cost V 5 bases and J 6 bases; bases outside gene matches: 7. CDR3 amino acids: CASSRGQGISEQYF. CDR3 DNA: TGTGCCAGCAGTCGGGGACAGGGGATCAGCGAGCAGTACTTC. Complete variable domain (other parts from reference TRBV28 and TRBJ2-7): DVKVTQSSRYLVKRTGEKVFLECVQDMDHENMFWYRQDPGLGLRLIYFSYDVKMKEKGDIPEGYSVSREKKERFSLILESASTNQTSMYLCASSRGQGISEQYFGPGTRLTVT.

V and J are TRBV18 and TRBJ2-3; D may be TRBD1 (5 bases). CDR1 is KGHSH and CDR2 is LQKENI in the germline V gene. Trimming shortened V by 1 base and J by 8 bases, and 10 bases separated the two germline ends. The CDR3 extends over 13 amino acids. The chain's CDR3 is CASSPLKQGTQYF. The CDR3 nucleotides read TGTGCCAGCTCACCACTGAAGCAGGGTACGCAGTATTTT.

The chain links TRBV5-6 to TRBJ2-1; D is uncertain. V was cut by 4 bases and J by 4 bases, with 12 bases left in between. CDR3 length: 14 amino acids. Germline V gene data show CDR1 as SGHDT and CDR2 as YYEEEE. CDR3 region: CASSPVGVYNEQFF. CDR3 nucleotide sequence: TGTGCCAGCAGCCCGGTGGGCGTATACAATGAGCAGTTCTTC.

The CDR3 here is CASSGVWVNTEAFF. CDR3 coding DNA: TGTGCCAGCAGCGGAGTTTGGGTGAACACTGAAGCTTTCTTT. J is TRBJ1-1 and V is TRBV6-1; no firm D call. The CDR3 loop spans 14 amino acids. Deletions cut 6 bases from V and 0 bases from J, with 11 bases between. CDR1 and CDR2 (germline): MNHNS, SASEGT.

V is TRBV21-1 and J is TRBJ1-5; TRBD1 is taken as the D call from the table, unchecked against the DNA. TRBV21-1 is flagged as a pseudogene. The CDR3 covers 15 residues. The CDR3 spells CASSVGRTISQPQHF. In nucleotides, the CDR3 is TGTGCCAGCAGCGTCGGTCGGACAATAAGTCAGCCCCAGCATTTT.

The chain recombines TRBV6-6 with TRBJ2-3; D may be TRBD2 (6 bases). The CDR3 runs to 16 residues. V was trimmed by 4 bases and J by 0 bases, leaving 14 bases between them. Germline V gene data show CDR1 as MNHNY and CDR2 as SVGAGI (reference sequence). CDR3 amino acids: CASSSQTSGSTDTQYF. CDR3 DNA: TGTGCCAGCAGTTCCCAGACTAGTGGGAGCACAGATACGCAGTATTTT.

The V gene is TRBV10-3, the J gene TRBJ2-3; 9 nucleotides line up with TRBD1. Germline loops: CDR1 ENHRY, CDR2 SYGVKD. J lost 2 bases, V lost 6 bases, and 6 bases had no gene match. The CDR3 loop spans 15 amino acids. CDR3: CAISSGQGTTDTQYF. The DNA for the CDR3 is TGTGCCATCAGCTCCGGACAGGGGACCACAGATACGCAGTATTTT.